Below, 7 T cell receptor beta chains from the same sample are listed, as sequenced in a study of T cell responses to AZD1222 COVID-19 vaccine. The repertoire was sequenced with immunoSEQ multiplex PCR; TCRdb's copy has only in-frame clones and lacks some. Seen here are tens of thousands of clones, 85% to 95% observed once, and the top ten hold roughly 4.5%. Sequencing was performed on peripheral blood, taken on day 0 of MenACWY control vaccination. All receptors come from an adult in good health.

The gene calls are TRBV4-1 and TRBJ1-3, with D unresolved. Per the germline V gene, CDR1 is MGHRA and CDR2 is YSYEKL. The CDR3 contains 15 residues. V lost 0 bases to trimming and J lost 4 bases, with 10 bases between them. The CDR3 reads CASSQDWPSGNTIYF. The CDR3 DNA reads TGCGCCAGCAGCCAAGACTGGCCTTCCGGAAACACCATATATTTT.

The CDR3 here is CSVEHIGGKNEQFF. The CDR3, as DNA: TGCAGCGTTGAACACATAGGGGGAAAGAATGAGCAGTTCTTC. This chain connects TRBV29-1 to TRBJ2-1; perhaps TRBD1 as D (6 bases). Germline V gene lookup returns CDR1 SQVTM and CDR2 ANQGSEA. The V end lost 2 bases, the J end lost 7 bases, and 15 bases lay between the germline ends. The CDR3 has 14 amino acids.

This chain joins TRBV6-6 and TRBJ2-7, with D possibly being TRBD2 (5 bases). The germline CDR1 and CDR2 sequences are MNHNY and SVGAGI (reference sequence). The CDR3 is 13 amino acids. Trimming took 10 bases from V and 2 from J, leaving 15 bases between them. CDR3 DNA sequence: TGTGCCACTGCGACGGGAACTACCTACGAGCAGTACTTC. Translated, it gives CATATGTTYEQYF.

This rearrangement joins TRBV2 to TRBJ1-2; 9 positions match TRBD1. The CDR3 is made up of 15 amino acids. From germline, CDR1 is SNHLY and CDR2 FYNNEI. The trim removed 2 bases at V and 2 bases at J, leaving 3 bases unmatched. The CDR3 DNA reads as TGTGCCAGCAGTGAATCAGGGACAGGGAACTATGGCTACACCTTC. Its translation: CASSESGTGNYGYTF.

The rearrangement joins TRBV30 to TRBJ1-6; 7 nucleotides align to TRBD1. CDR1 is GTSNPN and CDR2 is SVGIG in the germline V gene (reference sequence). The length of the CDR3 is 15 residues. With V trimmed by 4 bases and J by 5 bases, 8 bases remained unmatched. CDR3 DNA: TGTGCCTGGAAGGTCAGGGGGGTCGATAATTCACCCCTCCACTTT. It translates to CAWKVRGVDNSPLHF.

The chain combines TRBV9 with TRBJ2-2; TRBD1 agrees at 9 bases. The CDR3 spans 16 residues. In germline, CDR1 is SGDLS, CDR2 YYNGEE. V gave up 3 bases and J gave up 4 bases; unmatched junction bases: 7. CDR3 in amino acids: CASSARDRGSTGELFF. Here the CDR3 DNA reads TGTGCCAGCAGCGCCCGAGACAGGGGGAGCACCGGGGAGCTGTTTTTT.

The rearrangement joins TRBV6-2 or TRBV6-3 to TRBJ2-3; 9 bases align to TRBD2. CDR3 size: 17 residues. V was pared by 4 bases and J by 3 bases, with 11 bases of the junction left unmatched. CDR1 is MNHEY and CDR2 is SVGEGT in the germline V gene. Here the CDR3 reads CASSSSAGGPGTDTQYF. The CDR3 nucleotides are TGTGCCAGCAGTTCCTCTGCGGGAGGGCCGGGGACAGATACGCAGTATTTT.